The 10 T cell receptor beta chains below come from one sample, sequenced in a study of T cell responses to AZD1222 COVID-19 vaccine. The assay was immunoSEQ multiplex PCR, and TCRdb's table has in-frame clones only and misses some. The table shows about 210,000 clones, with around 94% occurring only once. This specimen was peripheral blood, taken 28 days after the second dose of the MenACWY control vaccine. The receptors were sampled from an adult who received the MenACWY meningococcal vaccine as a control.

The CDR3 loop reads CASSSAPVHEKLFF. The CDR3, as DNA: TGTGCCAGCAGCTCCGCACCCGTTCATGAAAAACTGTTTTTT. This chain connects TRBV6-5 to TRBJ1-4; D is ambiguous. V was trimmed by 6 bases and J by 6 bases, leaving 14 bases between them. The length of the CDR3 is 14 residues. Per germline, CDR1 MNHEY and CDR2 SVGAGI.

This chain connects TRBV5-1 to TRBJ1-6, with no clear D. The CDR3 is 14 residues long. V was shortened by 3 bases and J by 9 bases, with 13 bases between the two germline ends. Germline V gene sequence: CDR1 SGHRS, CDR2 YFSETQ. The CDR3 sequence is CASSSTLNGSPLHF. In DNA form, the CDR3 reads TGCGCCAGCAGCTCGACCCTGAATGGTTCACCCCTCCACTTT.

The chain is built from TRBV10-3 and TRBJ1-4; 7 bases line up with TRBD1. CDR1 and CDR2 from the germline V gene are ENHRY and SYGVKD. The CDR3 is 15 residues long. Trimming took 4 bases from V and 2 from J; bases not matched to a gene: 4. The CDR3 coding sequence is TGTGCCATCAGTGGGGGGGACAGCACTAATGAAAAACTGTTTTTT. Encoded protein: CAISGGDSTNEKLFF.

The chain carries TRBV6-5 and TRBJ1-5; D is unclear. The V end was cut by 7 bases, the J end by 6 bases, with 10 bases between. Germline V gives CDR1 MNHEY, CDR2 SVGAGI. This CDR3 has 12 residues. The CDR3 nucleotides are TGTGCCAGCAATGTGTACTCTCAGCCCCAGCATTTT. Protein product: CASNVYSQPQHF.

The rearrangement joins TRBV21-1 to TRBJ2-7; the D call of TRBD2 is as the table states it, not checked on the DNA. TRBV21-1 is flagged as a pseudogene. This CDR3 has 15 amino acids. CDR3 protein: CASSKLAGGKDEQYF. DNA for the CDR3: TGTGCCAGCAGCAAACTAGCGGGGGGCAAGGACGAGCAGTACTTC.

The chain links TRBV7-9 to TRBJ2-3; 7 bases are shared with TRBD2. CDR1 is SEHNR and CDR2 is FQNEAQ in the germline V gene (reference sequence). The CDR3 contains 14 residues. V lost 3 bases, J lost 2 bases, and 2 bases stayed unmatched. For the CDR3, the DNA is TGTGCCAGCAGCTTGGCGGGGGTCACAGATACGCAGTATTTT. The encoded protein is CASSLAGVTDTQYF.

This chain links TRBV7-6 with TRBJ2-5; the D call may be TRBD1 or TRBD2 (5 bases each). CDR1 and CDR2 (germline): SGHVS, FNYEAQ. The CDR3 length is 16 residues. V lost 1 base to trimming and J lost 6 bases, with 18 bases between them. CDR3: CASSLVRHEGQKTQYF. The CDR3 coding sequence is TGTGCCAGCAGCTTAGTACGGCACGAGGGGCAAAAGACCCAGTACTTC.

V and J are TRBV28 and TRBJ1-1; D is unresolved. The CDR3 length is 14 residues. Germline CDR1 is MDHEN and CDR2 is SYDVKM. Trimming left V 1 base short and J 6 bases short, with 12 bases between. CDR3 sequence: CASSLFVGWSEAFF. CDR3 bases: TGTGCCAGCAGTTTATTTGTGGGCTGGTCTGAAGCTTTCTTT.

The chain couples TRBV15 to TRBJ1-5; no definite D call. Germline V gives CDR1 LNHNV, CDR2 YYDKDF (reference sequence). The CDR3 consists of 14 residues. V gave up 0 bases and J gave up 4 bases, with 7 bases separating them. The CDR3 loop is CATSRDMGNQPQHF. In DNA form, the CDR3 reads TGTGCCACCAGCAGAGATATGGGAAATCAGCCCCAGCATTTT. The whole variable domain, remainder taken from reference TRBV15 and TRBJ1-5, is DAMVIQNPRYQVTQFGKPVTLSCSQTLNHNVMYWYQQKSSQAPKLLFHYYDKDFNNEADTPDNFQSRRPNTSFCFLDIRSPGLGDTAMYLCATSRDMGNQPQHFGDGTRLSIL.

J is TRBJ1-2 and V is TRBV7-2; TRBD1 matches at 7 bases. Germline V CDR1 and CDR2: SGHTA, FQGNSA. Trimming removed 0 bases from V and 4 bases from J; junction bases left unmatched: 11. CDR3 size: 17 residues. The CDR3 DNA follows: TGTGCCAGCAGCTTAGCCGGGACAGCAAAAAAAATCTATGGCTACACCTTC. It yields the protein CASSLAGTAKKIYGYTF.